What follows are 7 T cell receptor beta chains derived from one specimen sequenced in a study of blood T cell repertoires in COVID-19. Sequenced by immunoSEQ multiplex PCR; TCRdb stores in-frame clones only, minus some. In the table there are a few hundred thousand clones, around 92% of which are singletons. Material: peripheral blood. Receptors originate from a young woman with COVID-19, enrolled during active disease.

Worth noting for this clone: The same CDR3 is also encoded by other DNA sequences in this sample. V gene TRBV11-3 combines with J gene TRBJ2-5; TRBD1 matches at 11 bases. The germline CDR1 and CDR2 sequences are SGHNT and YENEEA. Trimming removed 3 bases from V and 4 bases from J; junction bases left unmatched: 10. This CDR3 has 17 residues. CDR3: CASSLGPPGQGGETQYF. The CDR3 bases are TGTGCCAGCAGCTTGGGACCACCGGGACAGGGGGGAGAGACCCAGTACTTC.

The CDR3 protein is CASSLGPGQGNIQYF. CDR3 DNA sequence: TGTGCCAGCAGCTTAGGTCCGGGACAGGGCAACATTCAGTACTTC. J is TRBJ2-4 and V is TRBV7-2, with TRBD1 matching 9 bases. Germline trimming cut 1 base from V and 7 bases from J; bases unmatched to any gene: 5. Germline lookup yields CDR1 SGHTA and CDR2 FQGNSA. There are 15 residues in the CDR3.

CDR3 coding DNA: TGTGCCAGCAGCCGGCAGGGCTTGGAGCCCCAGCATTTT. Encoded protein: CASSRQGLEPQHF. V gene TRBV12-3 or TRBV12-4 combines with J gene TRBJ1-5; TRBD1 might be the D (5 bases). CDR3 length: 13 residues. Trimming removed 6 bases from V and 8 bases from J, with 14 bases in between.

V usage is TRBV2 and J usage is TRBJ2-2, with D perhaps matching TRBD1 (6 bases). The CDR3 length is 16 residues. V lost 7 bases, J lost 4 bases, and 19 bases lay in between. Germline CDR1 is SNHLY and CDR2 is FYNNEI. The CDR3 here is CASTTSSGTSTGELFF. CDR3 coding DNA: TGTGCCAGCACCACCTCTTCCGGGACAAGCACCGGGGAGCTGTTTTTT. Based on the CDR3 plus reference TRBV2 and TRBJ2-2, the full variable domain is EPEVTQTPSHQVTQMGQEVILRCVPISNHLYFYWYRQILGQKVEFLVSFYNNEISEKSEIFDDQFSVERPDGSNFTLKIRSTKLEDSAMYFCASTTSSGTSTGELFFGEGSRLTVL.

On this clone itself: The sample has other DNA sequences that encode this CDR3 too. The rearrangement links TRBV5-1 to TRBJ2-2; D perhaps matches TRBD2 (6 bases). This CDR3 is 15 amino acids long. Germline V CDR1 and CDR2: SGHRS, YFSETQ. The V gene lost 0 bases and the J gene lost 0 bases, with 6 bases spanning the gap. CDR3 bases: TGCGCCAGCAGCTTGGCGGGGGCGAACACCGGGGAGCTGTTTTTT. Its protein is CASSLAGANTGELFF.

V is TRBV29-1 and J is TRBJ1-1; no reliable D call. CDR1 and CDR2 from the germline V gene are SQVTM and ANQGSEA. The V and J ends lost 6 bases and 4 bases respectively, with 15 bases between them. The CDR3 covers 13 residues. The CDR3 DNA reads TGCAGCGTACGGGGAATTCTGTCCACTGAAGCTTTCTTT. Amino acid sequence: CSVRGILSTEAFF.

The chain has TRBV6-6 and TRBJ2-7; TRBD1 agrees at 7 bases. CDR3 length: 15 amino acids. Looked up from germline, CDR1 is MNHNY and CDR2 is SVGAGI (reference sequence). V trimming: 6 bases; J trimming: 1 base; junction bases outside the gene matches: 9. Here the CDR3 reads CASSNRGVGSYEQYF. The DNA of the CDR3 is TGTGCCAGCAGCAACAGGGGCGTTGGATCCTACGAGCAGTACTTC.